This TCR beta chain was identified during a study of regulatory T cells in long-lasting Graves disease. Germline values: CDR1 KGHSH, CDR2 LQKENI. The CDR3 runs 15 residues. This clonotype appeared a few times. The antigen is not known. This may arise from a read error, as a much more abundant clone is one base away. Described time point: newly diagnosed GD, antithyroid drugs for less than 3 months. RNA from PBMCs was the source of the TCR library. Study-level points and caveats: Newly diagnosed disease favored TRBV20-1 and TRBJ2-1 over persistent disease. TCR diversity in persistent Graves' patients was below that of newly diagnosed ones.

Sequencing libraries for TCR beta were prepared with iRepertoire HTBI primers and Arm-PCR of CDR3 regions. TCRdb redid the calling of the multiplex PCR reads with MiXCR, one entry per CDR3 protein. Here the sample spans 420,000 or so distinct CDR3 sequences, less than 20% being singletons. This sample was also put to use in a study of T cells in Graves' hyperthyroidism and ophthalmopathy. From that study: The study enrolled patients aged 18 to 65 with newly diagnosed hyperthyroidism of under 2 months' duration.

This specimen consisted of peripheral blood mononuclear cells (PBMCs), obtained at new diagnosis, from a patient treated with antithyroid drugs. This sequence originates from a young woman with Graves disease. The V call is TRBV18, the J call TRBJ1-1; 7 positions match TRBD1. CDR3 in amino acids: CASSLTGQVNTGAFF. CDR3 sequence (DNA): TGTGCCAGCTCACTTACCGGACAGGTGAACACTGGAGCTTTCTTT.